The present T cell receptor beta chain was sequenced within a study of vaccination and CD4 T cells after COVID-19. Per the germline V gene, CDR1 is SQVTM and CDR2 is ANQGSEA. There are 14 residues in the CDR3. V was clipped by 3 bases and J by 4 bases, with 15 bases between them. Treatment meaning: approximately 9-day PBMC culture with coronavirus spike peptide pools or control peptides (ViraFEST assay). During the years 2011-2018, before the COVID-19 pandemic, the unexposed donor's CD4+ T cells were collected. Scientists ran DNA taken from cultured CD4+ T cells through the Oncomine TCR Beta short-read assay for sequencing. TCRdb reprocessed the PCR reads via MiXCR and lists one record per CDR3 protein. The sample carries nearly 8,500 distinct CDR3 sequences, approximately 37% recorded once. This clonotype came up a few times. As yet, its antigen is unknown.

This receptor was identified in a human donor in good health. The chain is built from TRBV29-1 and TRBJ1-2; weak D call: TRBD1 (5 bases). Sequenced: CD4+ T cells from blood, cultured in vitro. This chain's CDR3 is CSVDVGHTGYGYTF. The DNA for the CDR3 is TGCAGCGTTGACGTGGGGCATACTGGCTATGGCTACACCTTC. The whole variable domain, filled in from reference TRBV29-1 and TRBJ1-2, reads SAVISQKPSRDICQRGTSLTIQCQVDSQVTMMFWYRQQPGQSLTLIATANQGSEATYESGFVIDKFPISRPNLTFSTLTVSNMSPEDSSIYLCSVDVGHTGYGYTFGSGTRLTVV.